This entry lists 10 T cell receptor beta chains sequenced from one sample in a study of T-cell reconstitution after alpha-beta-depleted transplantation in children. Library preparation (for TCRbeta) was performed with unique molecular identifiers. TCRdb re-analysed the PCR reads in MiXCR, keeping a single row per CDR3 protein. The sample has under 450,000 distinct CDR3 sequences, 15% to 20% seen once. The source material was PBMCs, mostly from graft donor cells, sampled 360 days after TCRalphabeta/CD19-depleted stem cell transplant. These receptors came from a boy younger than two who had a stem cell transplant for Wiskott-Aldrich syndrome, so the T cells may come from the graft donor.

Only a few counts were recorded for this clonotype. The gene calls are TRBV4-1 and TRBJ1-1, with TRBD1 as a possible D gene (5 bases). From germline, CDR1 is MGHRA and CDR2 YSYEKL. The CDR3 extends over 14 amino acids. V lost 6 bases and J 7 bases, leaving 18 bases between the germline ends. The CDR3 sequence is CASRKQELTNEAFF. For the CDR3, the DNA is TGCGCCAGCAGAAAACAGGAGCTAACCAATGAAGCTTTCTTT.

The gene calls are TRBV5-1 and TRBJ2-3, with 8 bases lining up with TRBD1. V shed 0 bases and J 2 bases; nucleotides not matched to a gene: 8. This CDR3 has 17 amino acids. Germline loops: CDR1 SGHRS, CDR2 YFSETQ. The CDR3 bases are TGCGCCAGCAGCTTGGCCCCGGGACAGGCCTACACAGATACGCAGTATTTT. This encodes CASSLAPGQAYTDTQYF.

This chain uses TRBV2 with TRBJ2-7; D is unresolved. V lost 2 bases and J 5 bases, leaving 13 bases between the germline ends. The CDR3 has 14 amino acids. The germline gives CDR1 SNHLY, CDR2 FYNNEI. The CDR3 here is CASSERAREDEQYF. CDR3 nucleotide sequence: TGTGCCAGCAGTGAAAGGGCAAGAGAGGACGAGCAGTACTTC.

V gene TRBV2 combines with J gene TRBJ2-1; 8 positions match TRBD2. The V gene's germline CDR1 is SNHLY and CDR2 FYNNEI. V lost 4 bases and J lost 4; bases outside the gene matches: 9. CDR3 size: 16 residues. CDR3 loop: CASSGVGTSKYNEQFF. CDR3 coding DNA: TGTGCCAGCAGTGGGGTCGGGACTAGTAAGTACAATGAGCAGTTCTTC.

The chain is built from TRBV6-6 and TRBJ1-2; D gene ambiguous. The V gene lost 2 bases and the J gene lost 4 bases, with 8 bases spanning the gap. The CDR3 is 13 amino acids. The germline V gene has CDR1 MNHNY and CDR2 SVGAGI (reference sequence). The CDR3 DNA reads as TGTGCCAGCAGTTACGGGGTGCTCTATGGCTACACCTTC. Translated: CASSYGVLYGYTF.

This clonotype was recorded a few times. This chain's CDR3 is CASSWYRALTGELFF. The DNA of the CDR3 is TGTGCCAGCAGTTGGTACCGGGCCCTCACCGGGGAGCTGTTTTTT. The rearrangement uses TRBV6-5 and TRBJ2-2; unclear D gene. CDR3 size: 15 residues. Germline V gene lookup returns CDR1 MNHEY and CDR2 SVGAGI. Trimming took off 4 bases at V and 4 bases at J, with 13 bases between the two ends.

The rearrangement links TRBV12-3 or TRBV12-4 to TRBJ2-2, with 11 nucleotides matching TRBD2. Unmatched junction bases numbered 11, after V lost 4 bases and J lost 7 bases. The CDR3 totals 17 residues. CDR3 residues: CASSSRLAGGPNGELFF. As DNA, the CDR3 is TGTGCCAGCAGTTCCAGATTAGCGGGGGGGCCGAACGGGGAGCTGTTTTTT.

The chain uses TRBV6-5 and TRBJ2-6; D may be TRBD2 (5 bases). V was trimmed by 2 bases and J by 0 bases, leaving 14 bases between them. The CDR3 length is 18 residues. Germline V gene lookup returns CDR1 MNHEY and CDR2 SVGAGI. The CDR3 bases are TGTGCCAGCAGTTACGGTGGTCCGGGGAGCTCTGGGGCCAACGTCCTGACTTTC. Protein sequence: CASSYGGPGSSGANVLTF.

This clonotype was recorded many times. This chain joins TRBV12-3 or TRBV12-4 and TRBJ2-1; 15 positions agree with TRBD2. The junction had 6 bases not matched to a gene; V was cut back by 0 bases and J by 0 bases. The CDR3 covers 20 residues. CDR3 DNA: TGTGCCAGCAGTTTAGCAGGACTAGCGGGAGGGCCGAGCTCCTACAATGAGCAGTTCTTC. Protein product: CASSLAGLAGGPSSYNEQFF.

Only a few counts were recorded for this clonotype. V usage is TRBV6-1 and J usage is TRBJ2-6; 7 positions match TRBD1. Germline V lookup: CDR1 MNHNS, CDR2 SASEGT. This CDR3 has 15 amino acids. Trimming at V came to 6 bases and at J to 1 base, leaving 3 bases not matched to a gene. The CDR3 DNA is TGTGCCAGCAGGAGACAGGGATCTGGGGCCAACGTCCTGACTTTC. This encodes CASRRQGSGANVLTF.